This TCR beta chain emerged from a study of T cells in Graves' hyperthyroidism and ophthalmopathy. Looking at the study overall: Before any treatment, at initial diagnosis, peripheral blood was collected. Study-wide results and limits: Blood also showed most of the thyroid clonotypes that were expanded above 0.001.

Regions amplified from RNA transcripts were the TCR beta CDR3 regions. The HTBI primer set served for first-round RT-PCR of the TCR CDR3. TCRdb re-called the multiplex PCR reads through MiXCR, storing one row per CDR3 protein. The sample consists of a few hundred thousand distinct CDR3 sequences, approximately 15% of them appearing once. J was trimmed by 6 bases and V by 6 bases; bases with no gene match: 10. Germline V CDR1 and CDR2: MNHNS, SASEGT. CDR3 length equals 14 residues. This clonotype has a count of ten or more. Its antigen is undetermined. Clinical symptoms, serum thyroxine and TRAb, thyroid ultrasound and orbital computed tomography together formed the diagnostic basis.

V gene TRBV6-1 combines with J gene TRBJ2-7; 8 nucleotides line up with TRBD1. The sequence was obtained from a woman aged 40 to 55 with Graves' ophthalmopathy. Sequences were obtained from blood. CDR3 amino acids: CASRPGQGLGEQYF. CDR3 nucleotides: TGTGCCAGCAGGCCCGGACAGGGTCTAGGCGAGCAGTACTTC.